Listed below are T cell receptor beta chains from one sample, sequenced in a study of blood T cell repertoires in COVID-19. Profiled with immunoSEQ multiplex PCR; TCRdb holds only in-frame clones, not every one. The sample contains about 81,000 clones, 90% to 95% of which appear only once. Sample: peripheral blood. Source of these receptors: a woman in her 50s in a cohort sampled during active COVID-19. Each CDR3 is given with its conserved first and last residue. D genes are given only for firm matches. A row's size may be missing; if present it is once, few, many or a size class.

V	D	J	length	size	CDR3	DNA
TRBV28	TRBD2	TRBJ2-2	17	few	CASSLWRLAGGPGELFF	TGTGCCAGCAGTTTATGGCGGCTAGCGGGAGGACCGGGGGAGCTGTTTTTT
TRBV2	TRBD1	TRBJ2-1	13	.	CASRSGGYNEQFF	TGTGCCAGCAGGTCAGGGGGCTACAATGAGCAGTTCTTC
TRBV27	.	TRBJ1-2	14	.	CASSERQDLYGYTF	TGTGCCAGCAGTGAACGACAGGACCTATATGGCTACACCTTC
TRBV5-4	.	TRBJ1-6	13	.	CASSSGGDSPLHF	TGTGCCAGCAGCTCTGGGGGGGATTCACCCCTCCACTTT
TRBV6-5	TRBD1	TRBJ2-7	14	.	CASSRTGGLYEQYF	TGTGCCAGCAGTAGGACAGGGGGCCTGTACGAGCAGTACTTC
TRBV10-2	TRBD2	TRBJ2-7	15	.	CASSELAGDPYEQYF	TGCGCCAGCAGTGAGTTAGCGGGAGACCCCTACGAGCAGTACTTC
TRBV5-1	.	TRBJ1-4	14	.	CASSLEGRNEKLFF	TGCGCCAGCAGCTTGGAGGGGCGCAATGAAAAACTGTTTTTT
TRBV30	.	TRBJ2-5	11	.	CAWSVLETQYF	TGTGCCTGGAGTGTACTGGAGACCCAGTACTTC
TRBV29-1	.	TRBJ2-7	13	.	CSVGRQASSEQYF	TGCAGCGTTGGGCGTCAGGCGTCATCCGAGCAGTACTTC
TRBV5-1	.	TRBJ2-7	14	.	CASSLGAGTGEQYF	TGCGCCAGCAGCTTGGGGGCGGGAACGGGCGAGCAGTACTTC
TRBV18	.	TRBJ2-7	15	.	CASSPRRTDSYEQYF	TGTGCCAGCTCACCACGGCGGACAGACTCCTACGAGCAGTACTTC
TRBV7-7	TRBD2	TRBJ2-1	15	.	CASSLSYGLAYEQFF	TGTGCTAGCAGCTTATCCTATGGACTAGCGTATGAGCAGTTCTTC
TRBV6-5	.	TRBJ1-2	12	.	CASSRTDYGYTF	TGTGCCAGCAGCCGGACAGACTATGGCTACACCTTC
TRBV9	TRBD2	TRBJ2-7	18	.	CASSVGGSGVSTGGEQYF	TGTGCCAGCAGCGTAGGGGGTAGCGGGGTATCGACGGGCGGCGAGCAGTACTTC
TRBV4-1	TRBD1	TRBJ1-6	15	.	CASSQSDRGGSPLHF	TGCGCCAGCAGCCAATCAGACAGGGGAGGATCACCCCTCCACTTT
TRBV4-1	.	TRBJ1-2	13	few	CASRGQDHYGYTF	TGCGCCAGCAGGGGGCAGGATCACTATGGCTACACCTTC
TRBV3-1/TRBV3-2	TRBD2	TRBJ2-5	15	.	CASSLRLAGQETQYF	TGTGCCAGCAGCCTAAGACTAGCGGGGCAAGAGACCCAGTACTTC
TRBV6-5	TRBD1	TRBJ1-1	14	.	CASRAGQAYTEAFF	TGTGCCAGCAGGGCCGGACAGGCCTACACTGAAGCTTTCTTT
TRBV6-6	TRBD1	TRBJ2-1	13	.	CANRQGEGNEQFF	TGTGCCAACAGACAGGGGGAAGGCAATGAGCAGTTCTTC